The source of this T cell receptor (beta chain) is a study of glioma-infiltrating T cells after dendritic cell vaccination. Amplification used 60 V beta primers and 13 J beta primers. Some clones are missing from TCRdb's copy, which holds only in-frame ones; the method was immunoSEQ multiplex PCR. The sample lists more than 75,000 clones, 83% occurring once. Germline values: CDR1 MGHRA, CDR2 YSYEKL. V lost 1 base and J 0 bases, leaving 13 bases between the germline ends. The CDR3 runs 17 residues. Sample time point: after dendritic cell vaccination, including at tumor progression/relapse. Before vaccination, two weeks after the third vaccination, and at progression, PBMC were collected.

The material sequenced was blood, taken after dendritic cell vaccination. The chain links TRBV4-1 to TRBJ1-5; D unclear. This TCR was recovered from a human donor with glioblastoma. CDR3 nucleotide sequence: TGCGCCAGCAGCCAAGGGCGGCTATCCTATAGCAATCAGCCCCAGCATTTT. This encodes CASSQGRLSYSNQPQHF.